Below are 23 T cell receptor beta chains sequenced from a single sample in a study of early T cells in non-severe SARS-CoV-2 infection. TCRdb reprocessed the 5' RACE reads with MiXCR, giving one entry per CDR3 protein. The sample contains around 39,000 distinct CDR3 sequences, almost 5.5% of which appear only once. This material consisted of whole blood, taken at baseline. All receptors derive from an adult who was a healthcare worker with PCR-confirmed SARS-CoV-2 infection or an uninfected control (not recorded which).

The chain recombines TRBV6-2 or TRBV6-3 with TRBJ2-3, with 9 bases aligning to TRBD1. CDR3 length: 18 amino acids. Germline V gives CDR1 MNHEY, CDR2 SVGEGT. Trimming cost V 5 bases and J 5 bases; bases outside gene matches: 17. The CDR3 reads CASSVQGAPTFWRDTQYF. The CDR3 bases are TGTGCCAGCAGTGTACAGGGGGCGCCTACTTTTTGGAGAGATACGCAGTATTTT.

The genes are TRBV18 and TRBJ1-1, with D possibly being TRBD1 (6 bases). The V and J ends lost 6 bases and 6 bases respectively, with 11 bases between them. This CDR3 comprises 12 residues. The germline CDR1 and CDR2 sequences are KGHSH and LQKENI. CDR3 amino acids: CASSGGQAEAFF. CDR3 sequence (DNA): TGTGCCAGCTCGGGGGGGCAGGCTGAAGCTTTCTTT.

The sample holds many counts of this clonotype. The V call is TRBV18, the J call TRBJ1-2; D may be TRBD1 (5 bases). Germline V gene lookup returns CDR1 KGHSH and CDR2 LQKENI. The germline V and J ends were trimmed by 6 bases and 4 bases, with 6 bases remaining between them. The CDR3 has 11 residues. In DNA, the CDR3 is TGTGCCAGCTCGGGGCGCTATGGCTACACCTTC. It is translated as CASSGRYGYTF.

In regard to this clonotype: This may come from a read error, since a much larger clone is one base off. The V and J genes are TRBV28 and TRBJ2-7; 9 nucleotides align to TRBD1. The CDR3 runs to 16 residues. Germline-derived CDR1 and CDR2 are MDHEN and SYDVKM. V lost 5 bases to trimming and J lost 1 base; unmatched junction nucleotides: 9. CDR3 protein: CASSGPGTGQSYEQYF. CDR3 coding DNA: TGTGCCAGCAGTGGACCCGGGACAGGGCAGTCCTACGAGCAGTACTTC. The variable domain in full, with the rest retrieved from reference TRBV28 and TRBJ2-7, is DVKVTQSSRYLVKRTGEKVFLECVQDMDHENMFWYRQDPGLGLRLIYFSYDVKMKEKGDIPEGYSVSREKKERFSLILESASTNQTSMYLCASSGPGTGQSYEQYFGPGTRLTVT.

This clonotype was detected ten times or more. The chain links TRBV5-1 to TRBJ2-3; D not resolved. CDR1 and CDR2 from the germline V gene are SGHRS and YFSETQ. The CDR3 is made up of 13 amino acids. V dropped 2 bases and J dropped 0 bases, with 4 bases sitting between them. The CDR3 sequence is CASSLSSTDTQYF. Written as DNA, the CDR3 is TGCGCCAGCAGCTTATCTAGCACAGATACGCAGTATTTT.

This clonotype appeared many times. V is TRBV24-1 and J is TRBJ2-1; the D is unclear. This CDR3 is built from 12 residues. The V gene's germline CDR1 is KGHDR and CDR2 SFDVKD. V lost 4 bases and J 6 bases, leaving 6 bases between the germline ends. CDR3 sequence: CATSEWGNEQFF. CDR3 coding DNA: TGTGCCACCAGTGAGTGGGGCAATGAGCAGTTCTTC.

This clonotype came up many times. The CDR3 is CASSFGGTTEAFF. CDR3 nucleotides: TGTGCCAGCAGCTTCGGGGGGACCACTGAAGCTTTCTTT. The chain combines TRBV7-6 with TRBJ1-1; a weak D match, TRBD1 (5 bases). Deletions cut 3 bases from V and 4 bases from J, with 9 bases between. Germline-derived CDR1 and CDR2 are SGHVS and FNYEAQ. The CDR3 has 13 residues. Using reference TRBV7-6 and TRBJ1-1 for the parts outside the CDR3, the full variable domain is GAGVSQSPRYKVTKRGQDVALRCDPISGHVSLYWYRQALGQGPEFLTYFNYEAQQDKSGLPNDRFSAERPEGSISTLTIQRTEQRDSAMYRCASSFGGTTEAFFGQGTRLTVV.

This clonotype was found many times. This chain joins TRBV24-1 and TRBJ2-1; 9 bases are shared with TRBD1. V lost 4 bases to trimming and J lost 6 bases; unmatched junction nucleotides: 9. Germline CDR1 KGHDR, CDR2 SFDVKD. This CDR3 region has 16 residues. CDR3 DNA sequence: TGTGCCACCAGTGACCGCCGGGACAGGGCAGGCAATGAGCAGTTCTTC. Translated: CATSDRRDRAGNEQFF.

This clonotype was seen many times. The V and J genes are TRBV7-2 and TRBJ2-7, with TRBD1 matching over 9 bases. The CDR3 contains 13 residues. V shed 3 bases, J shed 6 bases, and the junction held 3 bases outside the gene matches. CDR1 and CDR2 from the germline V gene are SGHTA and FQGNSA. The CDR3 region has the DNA TGTGCCAGCAGCTTCGGGACAGGGCGCGAGCAGTACTTC. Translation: CASSFGTGREQYF. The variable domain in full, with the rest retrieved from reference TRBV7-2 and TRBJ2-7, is GAGVSQSPSNKVTEKGKDVELRCDPISGHTALYWYRQSLGQGLEFLIYFQGNSAPDKSGLPSDRFSAERTGGSVSTLTIQRTQQEDSAVYLCASSFGTGREQYFGPGTRLTVT.

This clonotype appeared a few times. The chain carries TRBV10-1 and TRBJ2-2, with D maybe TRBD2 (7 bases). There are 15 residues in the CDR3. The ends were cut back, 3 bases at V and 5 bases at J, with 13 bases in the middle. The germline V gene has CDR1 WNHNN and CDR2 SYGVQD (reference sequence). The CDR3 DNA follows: TGCGCCAGCAGTGATGAGGGGGAGGGGACCGGGGAGCTGTTTTTT. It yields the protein CASSDEGEGTGELFF.

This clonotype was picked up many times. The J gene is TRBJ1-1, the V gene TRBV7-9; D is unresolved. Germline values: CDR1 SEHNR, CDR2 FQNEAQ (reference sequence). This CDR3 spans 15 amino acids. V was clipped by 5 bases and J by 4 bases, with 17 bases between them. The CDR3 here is CASSLNRGRSTEAFF. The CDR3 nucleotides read TGTGCCAGCAGCCTGAATCGGGGTAGGAGCACTGAAGCTTTCTTT.

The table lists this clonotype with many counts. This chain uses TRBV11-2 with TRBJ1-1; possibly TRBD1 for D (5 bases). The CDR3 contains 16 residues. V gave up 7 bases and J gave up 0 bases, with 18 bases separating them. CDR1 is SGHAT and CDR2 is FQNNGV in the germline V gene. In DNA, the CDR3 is TGTGCCAGCACCCAAGGGCTCCGGGGCCTGAACACTGAAGCTTTCTTT. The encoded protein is CASTQGLRGLNTEAFF.

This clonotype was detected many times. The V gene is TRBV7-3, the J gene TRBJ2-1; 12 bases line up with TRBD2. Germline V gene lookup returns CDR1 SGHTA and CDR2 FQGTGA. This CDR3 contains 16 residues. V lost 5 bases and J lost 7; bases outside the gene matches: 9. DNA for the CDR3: TGTGCCAGCAGCCCATCGGGACTAGCGGGCGTTAATGAGCAGTTCTTC. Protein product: CASSPSGLAGVNEQFF.

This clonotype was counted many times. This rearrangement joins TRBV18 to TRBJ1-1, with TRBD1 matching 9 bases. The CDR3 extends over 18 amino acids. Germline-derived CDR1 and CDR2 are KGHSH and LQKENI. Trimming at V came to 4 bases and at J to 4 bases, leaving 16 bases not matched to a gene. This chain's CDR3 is CASSLSGTGSSLGTEAFF. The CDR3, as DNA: TGTGCCAGCTCACTTTCCGGGACAGGGTCAAGTCTTGGCACTGAAGCTTTCTTT.

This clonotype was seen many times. The CDR3 protein is CASSTRSGRTYNEQFF. CDR3 nucleotides: TGTGCCAGTAGTACCCGCAGCGGGAGGACCTACAATGAGCAGTTCTTC. V is TRBV19 and J is TRBJ2-1; TRBD2 agrees at 9 bases. The trim removed 4 bases at V and 2 bases at J, leaving 6 bases unmatched. The CDR3 runs to 16 residues. The germline gives CDR1 LNHDA, CDR2 SQIVND (reference sequence).

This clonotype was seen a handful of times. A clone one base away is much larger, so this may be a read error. CDR3 in DNA: TGCGTCAGCAGCCAAGGTCCGTGGGGACAGGTCTACGAGCAGTACTTC. Amino acid sequence: CVSSQGPWGQVYEQYF. The V call is TRBV4-1, the J call TRBJ2-7; 8 bases match TRBD1. The CDR3 length is 16 residues. CDR1 is MGHRA and CDR2 is YSYEKL in the germline V gene.

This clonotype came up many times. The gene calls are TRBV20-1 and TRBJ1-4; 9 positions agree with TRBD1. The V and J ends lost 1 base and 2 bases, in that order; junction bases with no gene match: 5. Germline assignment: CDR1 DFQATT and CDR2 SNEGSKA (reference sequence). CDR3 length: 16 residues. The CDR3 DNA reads TGCAGTGCTAGAGGGGGACAGGGACTTACTAATGAAAAACTGTTTTTT. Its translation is CSARGGQGLTNEKLFF.

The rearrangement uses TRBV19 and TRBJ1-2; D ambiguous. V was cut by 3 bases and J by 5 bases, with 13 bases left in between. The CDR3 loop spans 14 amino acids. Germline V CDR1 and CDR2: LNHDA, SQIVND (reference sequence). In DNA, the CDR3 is TGTGCCAGTAGTATTCCGGCAGCCACGTATGGCTACACCTTC. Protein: CASSIPAATYGYTF.

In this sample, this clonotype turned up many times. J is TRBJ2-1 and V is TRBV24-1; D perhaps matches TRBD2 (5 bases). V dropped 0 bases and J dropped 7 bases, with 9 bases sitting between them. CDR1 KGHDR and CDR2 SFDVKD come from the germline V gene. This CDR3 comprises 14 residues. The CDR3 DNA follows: TGTGCCACCAGTGATTTGAGCGGCAGGAATGAGCAGTTCTTC. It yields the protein CATSDLSGRNEQFF.

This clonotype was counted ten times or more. The CDR3 here is CASSLRLAFRTDTQYF. CDR3 DNA: TGTGCCAGCAGTTTAAGGCTCGCTTTCAGAACAGATACGCAGTATTTT. The chain carries TRBV27 and TRBJ2-3; D is undetermined. CDR1 is MNHEY and CDR2 is SMNVEV in the germline V gene (reference sequence). This CDR3 is built from 16 residues. The V end was cut by 2 bases, the J end by 3 bases, with 15 bases between.

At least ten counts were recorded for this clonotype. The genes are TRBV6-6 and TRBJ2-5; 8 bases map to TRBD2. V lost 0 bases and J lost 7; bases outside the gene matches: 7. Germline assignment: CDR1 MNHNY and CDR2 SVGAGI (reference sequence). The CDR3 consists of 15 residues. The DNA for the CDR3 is TGTGCCAGCAGTTACTCGAGGCGGGAGGATGTGACCCAGTACTTC. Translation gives CASSYSRREDVTQYF.

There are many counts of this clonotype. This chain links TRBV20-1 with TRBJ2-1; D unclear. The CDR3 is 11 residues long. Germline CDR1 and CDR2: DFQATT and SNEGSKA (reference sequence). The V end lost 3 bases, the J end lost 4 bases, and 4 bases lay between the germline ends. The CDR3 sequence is CSASLYNEQFF. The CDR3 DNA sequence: TGCAGTGCTAGTCTGTACAATGAGCAGTTCTTC.

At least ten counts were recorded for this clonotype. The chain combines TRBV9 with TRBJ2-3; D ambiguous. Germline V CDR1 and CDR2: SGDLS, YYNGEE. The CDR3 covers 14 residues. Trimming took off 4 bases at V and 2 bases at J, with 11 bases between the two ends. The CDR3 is CASSPDAYTDTQYF. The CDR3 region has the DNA TGTGCCAGCAGCCCCGACGCCTACACAGATACGCAGTATTTT. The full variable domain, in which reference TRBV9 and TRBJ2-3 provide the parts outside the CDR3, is DSGVTQTPKHLITATGQRVTLRCSPRSGDLSVYWYQQSLDQGLQFLIQYYNGEERAKGNILERFSAQQFPDLHSELNLSSLELGDSALYFCASSPDAYTDTQYFGPGTRLTVL.